Detailed here is one TCR beta chain. The antigen remains unidentified. This entry belongs to a study of CD8+CD57+ T cells in acquired aplastic anemia. General study results and limits: Roughly 31 CD8+ CDR3 sequences occurred in both the patients and the controls.

Trimming took 0 bases from V and 1 from J; bases not matched to a gene: 7. CDR3 length: 18 amino acids. Germline V gene sequence: CDR1 MNHEY, CDR2 SMNVEV (reference sequence). Investigators profiled TCR beta VDJ and CDR3 from genomic DNA template. TCRdb reprocessed the reads with MiXCR, giving one entry per CDR3 protein. The table shows roughly 180,000 distinct CDR3 sequences, with 55% to 65% occurring only once. Previously, flow cytometry had revealed CD8+CD57+ cell expansion in the patients chosen for sequencing. The cohort consisted entirely of patients having severe acquired aplastic anemia. This chain connects TRBV27 to TRBJ1-2; 11 bases are a match to TRBD1. The sequencing input was sorted CD4+, CD8+, or CD8+CD57+ T cells (not recorded which) from PBMCs. This TCR came from a human donor with aplastic anemia. CDR3 amino acids: CASSLSGRTGGSNYGYTF. CDR3 bases: TGTGCCAGCAGTTTATCGGGGAGGACAGGGGGCAGTAACTATGGCTACACCTTC.